This T cell receptor (beta chain) was sequenced during a study of T cells after yellow fever vaccination. About the research overall: SMART-Seq v4 Ultra Low Input prepared libraries from low-cell fractions.

This clonotype was found many times. No antigen is known for it. TCRdb ran MiXCR on the 5' RACE reads and lists one entry per CDR3 protein. The profile shows over 300,000 distinct CDR3 sequences, around 4% of them singletons. The CDR3 consists of 13 residues. Findings and caveats of the study: Abundant contaminating clonotypes from the bulk population could appear in FACS-sorted repertoires. Researchers noted that a small share of clonotypes showed up in both CD4 and CD8 compartments. Reappearance after the booster was seen for most primary-vaccination clones, at 96% CD4 and 70% to 90% CD8.

The source of this sequence is a man younger than 35 who received the YFV17D yellow fever vaccine. The V and J genes are TRBV21-1 and TRBJ2-7; the table assigns TRBD1, which was not confirmed against the DNA. TRBV21-1 is a known pseudogene. Sequenced here: PBMCs, sampled on the day of the yellow fever booster vaccination. The DNA of the CDR3 is TGTGCCAGCAGCGAAGACAGGGTTGGCGAGCAGTACGTC. It is translated as CASSEDRVGEQYV.